This TCR beta chain was sequenced for a study of blood T cell repertoires in COVID-19. Study-wide context: Whether acute or convalescent, the COVID-19 samples came from the United States, Italy and Spain. T cells, B-cell-depleted T cells, or PBMCs provided the cDNA or gDNA that served as material.

In the authors' workflow: Amplification with reference gene primers provided the estimates of nucleated cell counts. Profiling relied on immunoSEQ multiplex PCR, and the TCRdb table lists in-frame clones only, not all of them. Clone size and the V and J calls come from that table; the DNA yielded D and trimming. The sample has about 88,000 clones, 87% seen once. V gave up 3 bases and J gave up 5 bases; unmatched junction bases: 4. Per germline, CDR1 GTSNPN and CDR2 SVGIG (reference sequence). There are 13 residues in the CDR3. The chain uses TRBV30 and TRBJ2-7; TRBD2 matches at 10 bases. Sequenced sample: peripheral blood. The receptor was isolated from a male donor with acute or convalescent COVID-19. CDR3 amino acids: CAWSLGLADEQYF. CDR3 DNA sequence: TGTGCCTGGAGCCTAGGACTAGCGGACGAGCAGTACTTC.